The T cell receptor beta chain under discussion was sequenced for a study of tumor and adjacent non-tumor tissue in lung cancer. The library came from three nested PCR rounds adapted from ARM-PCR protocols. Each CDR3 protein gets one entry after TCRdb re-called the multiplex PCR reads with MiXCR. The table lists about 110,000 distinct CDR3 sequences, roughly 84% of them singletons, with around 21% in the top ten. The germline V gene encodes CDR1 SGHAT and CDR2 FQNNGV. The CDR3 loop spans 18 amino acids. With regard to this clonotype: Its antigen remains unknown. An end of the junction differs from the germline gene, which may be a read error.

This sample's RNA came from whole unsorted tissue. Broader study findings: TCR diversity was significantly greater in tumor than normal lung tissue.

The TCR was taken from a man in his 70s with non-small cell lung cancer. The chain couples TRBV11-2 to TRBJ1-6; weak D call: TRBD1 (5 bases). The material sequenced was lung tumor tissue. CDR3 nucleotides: TGTGCCAGCAGCCCGAGGACATGGGGAAACTCCTATAATTCACCCGTCCACTTT. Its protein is CASSPRTWGNSYNSPVHF.